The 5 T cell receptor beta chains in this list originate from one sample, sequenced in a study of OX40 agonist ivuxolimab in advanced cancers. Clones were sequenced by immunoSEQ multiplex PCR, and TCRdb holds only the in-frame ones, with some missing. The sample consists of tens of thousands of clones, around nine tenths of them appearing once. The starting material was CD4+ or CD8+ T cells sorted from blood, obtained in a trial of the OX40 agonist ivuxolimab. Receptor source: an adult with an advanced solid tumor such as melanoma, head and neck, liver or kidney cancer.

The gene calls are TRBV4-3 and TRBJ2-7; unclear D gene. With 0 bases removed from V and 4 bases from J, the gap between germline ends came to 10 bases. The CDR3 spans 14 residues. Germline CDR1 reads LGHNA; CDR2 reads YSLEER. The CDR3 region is CASSQDRATYEQYF. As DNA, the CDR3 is TGCGCCAGCAGCCAAGATAGGGCGACTTACGAGCAGTACTTC.

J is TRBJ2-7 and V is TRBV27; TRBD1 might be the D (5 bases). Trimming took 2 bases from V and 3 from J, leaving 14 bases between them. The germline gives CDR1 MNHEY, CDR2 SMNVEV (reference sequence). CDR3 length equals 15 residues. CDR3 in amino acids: CASSLKSQGRYEQYF. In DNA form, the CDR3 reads TGTGCCAGCAGTTTAAAGAGCCAGGGTCGCTACGAGCAGTACTTC.

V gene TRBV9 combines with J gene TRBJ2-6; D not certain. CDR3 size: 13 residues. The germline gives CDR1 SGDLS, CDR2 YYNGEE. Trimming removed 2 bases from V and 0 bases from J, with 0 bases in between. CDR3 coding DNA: TGTGCCAGCAGCGTCTCTGGGGCCAACGTCCTGACTTTC. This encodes CASSVSGANVLTF.

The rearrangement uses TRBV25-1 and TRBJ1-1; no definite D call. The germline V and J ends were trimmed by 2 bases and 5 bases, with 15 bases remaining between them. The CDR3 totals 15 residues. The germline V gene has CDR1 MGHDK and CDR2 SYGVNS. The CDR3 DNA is TGTGCCAGCAGTGAAGTATATGGCGGGGAGACTGAAGCTTTCTTT. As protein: CASSEVYGGETEAFF.

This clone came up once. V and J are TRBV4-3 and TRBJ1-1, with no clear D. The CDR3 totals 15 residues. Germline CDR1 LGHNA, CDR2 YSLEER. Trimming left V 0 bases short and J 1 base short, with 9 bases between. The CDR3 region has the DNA TGCGCCAGCAGCCAAGACGAGGCAGGGAACACTGAAGCTTTCTTT. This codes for CASSQDEAGNTEAFF.